This TCR beta chain was retrieved from a study of T cell repertoires in cytomegalovirus infection. TCRdb itself ran the reads through MiXCR, one entry per CDR3 protein. The repertoire consists of approximately 310,000 distinct CDR3 sequences, with 20% to 30% occurring once and the leading ten covering roughly 14%. Germline V lookup: CDR1 SGHVT, CDR2 SQSDAQ. V trimming: 0 bases; J trimming: 2 bases; junction bases outside the gene matches: 6. The CDR3 covers 16 residues. For this clonotype: Its antigen is not known.

The rearrangement uses TRBV7-4 and TRBJ1-1; 7 bases align to TRBD1. The sample here was cultured PBMCs, taken from culture after CMV antigen stimulation. This clonotype was obtained from a human donor in good health (CMV status not recorded). Some clones in this sample may be carry-over from other donors' samples. CDR3: CASSLAPGQSNTEAFF. The CDR3 DNA sequence: TGTGCCAGCAGCTTAGCACCGGGACAGAGTAACACTGAAGCTTTCTTT.